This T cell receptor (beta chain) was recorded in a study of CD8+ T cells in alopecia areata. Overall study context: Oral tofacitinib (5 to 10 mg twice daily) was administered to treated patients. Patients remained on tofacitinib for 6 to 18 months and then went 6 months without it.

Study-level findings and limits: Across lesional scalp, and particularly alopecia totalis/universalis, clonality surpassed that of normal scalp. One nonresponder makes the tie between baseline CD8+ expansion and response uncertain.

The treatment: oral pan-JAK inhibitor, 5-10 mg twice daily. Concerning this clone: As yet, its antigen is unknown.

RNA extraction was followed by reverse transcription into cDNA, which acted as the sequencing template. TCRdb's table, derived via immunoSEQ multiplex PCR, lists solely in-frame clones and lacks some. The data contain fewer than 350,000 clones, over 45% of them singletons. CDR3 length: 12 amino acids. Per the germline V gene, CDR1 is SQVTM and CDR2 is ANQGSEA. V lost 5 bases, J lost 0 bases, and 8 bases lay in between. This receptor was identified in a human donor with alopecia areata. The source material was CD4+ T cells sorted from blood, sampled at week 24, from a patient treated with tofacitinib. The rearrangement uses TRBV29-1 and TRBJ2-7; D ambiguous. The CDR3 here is CSVQRSSYEQYF. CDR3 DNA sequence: TGCAGCGTTCAAAGGAGCTCCTACGAGCAGTACTTC.